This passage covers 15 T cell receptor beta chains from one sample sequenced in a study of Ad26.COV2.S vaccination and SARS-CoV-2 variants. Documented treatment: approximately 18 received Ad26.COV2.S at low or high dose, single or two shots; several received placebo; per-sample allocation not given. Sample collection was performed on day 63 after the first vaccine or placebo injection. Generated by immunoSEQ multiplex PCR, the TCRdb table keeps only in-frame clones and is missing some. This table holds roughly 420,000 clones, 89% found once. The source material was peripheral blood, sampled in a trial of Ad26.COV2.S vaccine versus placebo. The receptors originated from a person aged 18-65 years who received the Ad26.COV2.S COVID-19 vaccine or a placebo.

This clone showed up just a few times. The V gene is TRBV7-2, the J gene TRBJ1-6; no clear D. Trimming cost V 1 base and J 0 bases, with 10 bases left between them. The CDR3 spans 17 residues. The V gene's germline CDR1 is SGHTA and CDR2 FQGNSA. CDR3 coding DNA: TGTGCCAGCAGCTTAGGGGAGGGATTCTCCTATAATTCACCCCTCCACTTT. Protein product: CASSLGEGFSYNSPLHF.

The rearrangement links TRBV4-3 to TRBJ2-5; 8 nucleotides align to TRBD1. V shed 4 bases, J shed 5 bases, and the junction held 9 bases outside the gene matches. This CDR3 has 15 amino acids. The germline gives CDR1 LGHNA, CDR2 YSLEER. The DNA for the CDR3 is TGCGCCAGCAGCCCCTCGACAGGGGCGGGGGAGACCCAGTACTTC. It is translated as CASSPSTGAGETQYF.

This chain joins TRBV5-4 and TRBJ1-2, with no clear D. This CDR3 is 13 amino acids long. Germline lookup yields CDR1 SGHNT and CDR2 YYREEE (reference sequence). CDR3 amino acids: CAFEGDAFYGYTF. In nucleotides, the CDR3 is TGTGCGTTTGAAGGAGACGCTTTCTATGGCTACACCTTC.

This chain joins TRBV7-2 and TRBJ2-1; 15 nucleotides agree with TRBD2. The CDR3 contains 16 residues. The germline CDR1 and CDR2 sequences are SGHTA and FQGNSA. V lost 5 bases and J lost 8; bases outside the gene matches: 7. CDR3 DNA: TGTGCCAGCAGCCGGACTAGCGGGAGGGGAGACGATGAGCAGTTCTTC. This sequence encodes CASSRTSGRGDDEQFF.

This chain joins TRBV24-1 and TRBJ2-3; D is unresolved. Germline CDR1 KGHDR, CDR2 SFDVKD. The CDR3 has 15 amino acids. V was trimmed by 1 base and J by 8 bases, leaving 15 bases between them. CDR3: CATSDFPDSLPTQYF. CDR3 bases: TGTGCCACCAGTGATTTCCCAGATTCCCTCCCTACGCAGTATTTT.

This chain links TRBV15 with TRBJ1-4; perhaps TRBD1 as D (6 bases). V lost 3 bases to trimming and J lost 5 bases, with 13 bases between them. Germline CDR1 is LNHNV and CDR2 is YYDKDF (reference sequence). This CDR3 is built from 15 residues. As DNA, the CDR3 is TGTGCCACCAGCAGTGCCCGACAGGTCAATGAAAAACTGTTTTTT. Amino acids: CATSSARQVNEKLFF.

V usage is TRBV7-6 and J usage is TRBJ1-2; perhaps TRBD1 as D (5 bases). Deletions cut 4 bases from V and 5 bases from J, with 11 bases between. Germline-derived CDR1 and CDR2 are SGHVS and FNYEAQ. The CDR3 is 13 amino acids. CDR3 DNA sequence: TGTGCCAGCAGCTACGATGAGGGGTATGGCTACACCTTC. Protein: CASSYDEGYGYTF.

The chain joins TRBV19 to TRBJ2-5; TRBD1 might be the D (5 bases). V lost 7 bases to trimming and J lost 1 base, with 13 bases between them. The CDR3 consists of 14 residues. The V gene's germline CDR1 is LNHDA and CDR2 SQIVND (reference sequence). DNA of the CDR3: TGTGCCAGTAAAGCAACCCAGGGCCAAGAGACCCAGTACTTC. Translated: CASKATQGQETQYF. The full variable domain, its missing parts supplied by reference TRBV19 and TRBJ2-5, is DGGITQSPKYLFRKEGQNVTLSCEQNLNHDAMYWYRQDPGQGLRLIYYSQIVNDFQKGDIAEGYSVSREKKESFPLTVTSAQKNPTAFYLCASKATQGQETQYFGPGTRLLVL.

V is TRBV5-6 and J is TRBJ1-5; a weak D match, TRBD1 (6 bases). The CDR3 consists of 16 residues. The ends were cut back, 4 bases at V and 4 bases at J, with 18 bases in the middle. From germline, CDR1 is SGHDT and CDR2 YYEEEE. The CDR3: CASSLGAGAVNQPQHF. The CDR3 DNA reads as TGTGCCAGCAGCCTGGGGGCGGGAGCGGTTAATCAGCCCCAGCATTTT.

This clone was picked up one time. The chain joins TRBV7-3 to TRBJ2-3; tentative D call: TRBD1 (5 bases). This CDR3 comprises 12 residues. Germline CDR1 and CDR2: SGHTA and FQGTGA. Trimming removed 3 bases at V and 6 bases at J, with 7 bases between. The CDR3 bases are TGTGCCAGCAGCTTTAACAGGGATACGCAGTATTTT. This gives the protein CASSFNRDTQYF. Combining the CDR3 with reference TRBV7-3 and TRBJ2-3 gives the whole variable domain GAGVSQTPSNKVTEKGKYVELRCDPISGHTALYWYRQSLGQGPEFLIYFQGTGAADDSGLPNDRFFAVRPEGSVSTLKIQRTERGDSAVYLCASSFNRDTQYFGPGTRLTVL.

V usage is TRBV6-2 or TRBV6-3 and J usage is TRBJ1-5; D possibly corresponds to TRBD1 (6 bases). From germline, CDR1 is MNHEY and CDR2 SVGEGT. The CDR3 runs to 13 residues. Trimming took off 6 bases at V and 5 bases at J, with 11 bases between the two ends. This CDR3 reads CASSQYRDQPQHF. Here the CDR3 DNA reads TGTGCCAGCAGCCAGTACAGGGATCAGCCCCAGCATTTT.

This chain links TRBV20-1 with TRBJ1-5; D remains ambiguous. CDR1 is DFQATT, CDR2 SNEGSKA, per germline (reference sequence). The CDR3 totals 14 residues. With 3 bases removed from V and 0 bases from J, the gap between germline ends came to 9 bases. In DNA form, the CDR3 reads TGCAGTGCTAGTTTTACTTATAGCAATCAGCCCCAGCATTTT. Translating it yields CSASFTYSNQPQHF.

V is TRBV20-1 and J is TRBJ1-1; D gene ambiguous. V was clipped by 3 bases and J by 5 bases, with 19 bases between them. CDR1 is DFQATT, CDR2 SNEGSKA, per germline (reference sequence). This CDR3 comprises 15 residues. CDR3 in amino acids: CSASFLVGFNTEAFF. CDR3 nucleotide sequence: TGCAGTGCTAGTTTTCTGGTTGGGTTCAATACTGAAGCTTTCTTT.

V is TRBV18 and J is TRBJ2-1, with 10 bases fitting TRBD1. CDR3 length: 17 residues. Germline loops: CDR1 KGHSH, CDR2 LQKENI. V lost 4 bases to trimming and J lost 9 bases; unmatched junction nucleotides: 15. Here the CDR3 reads CASSLLGPGQGSGEQFF. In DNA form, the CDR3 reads TGTGCCAGCTCACTGCTTGGTCCGGGACAGGGGTCGGGTGAGCAGTTCTTC. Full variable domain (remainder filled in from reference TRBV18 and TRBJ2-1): NAGVMQNPRHLVRRRGQEARLRCSPMKGHSHVYWYRQLPEEGLKFMVYLQKENIIDESGMPKERFSAEFPKEGPSILRIQQVVRGDSAAYFCASSLLGPGQGSGEQFFGPGTRLTVL.

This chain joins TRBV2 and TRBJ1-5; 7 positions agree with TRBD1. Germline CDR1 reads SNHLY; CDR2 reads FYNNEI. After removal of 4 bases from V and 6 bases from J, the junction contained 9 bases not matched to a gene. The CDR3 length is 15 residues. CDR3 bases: TGTGCCAGCAGTGTGTCACAGGGGTCGCCTCAGCCCCAGCATTTT. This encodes CASSVSQGSPQPQHF.